This TCR beta chain stems from a study of blood T cell repertoires in COVID-19. Study-level background: Some COVID-19 samples were acute and others convalescent; all came from the United States, Italy and Spain. In each case, the material was cDNA or gDNA derived from T cells, B-cell-depleted T cells, or PBMCs.

There are 13 residues in the CDR3. V was shortened by 3 bases and J by 5 bases, with 10 bases between the two germline ends. Authors' methods: Using reference gene primer amplification, nucleated cell counts were estimated. Sequencing was performed with immunoSEQ multiplex PCR; in TCRdb, only in-frame clones are kept and a portion is missing. Clone size and the V and J calls come from that table; the DNA yielded D and trimming. The sample lists 200,000 to 300,000 clones, around four fifths occurring once. The sequence derives from a man in his forties with acute or convalescent COVID-19. The V call is TRBV12-3 or TRBV12-4, the J call TRBJ2-5, with D possibly being TRBD2 (5 bases). The specimen was peripheral blood. DNA of the CDR3: TGTGCCAGCAGTTTTCGAGGGCTTGAGACCCAGTACTTC. Translated, it gives CASSFRGLETQYF.